The present T cell receptor (beta chain) was sequenced within a study of control samples from healthy donors and cancer patients. V shed 4 bases and J 3 bases; nucleotides not matched to a gene: 5. The CDR3 is 15 amino acids. CDR1 is LNHDA, CDR2 SQIVND, per germline (reference sequence). Here immunoSEQ multiplex PCR was the method, and the copy in TCRdb shows in-frame clones only, minus some. The sample consists of about 110,000 clones, 85% to 90% of them appearing once. This TCR derives from an older woman with lung cancer. The material sequenced was PBMCs. The chain employs TRBV19 and TRBJ2-7; the match to TRBD2 covers 11 bases. CDR3 protein: CASSNPSGGFYEQYF. The CDR3 coding sequence is TGTGCCAGTAGTAACCCTAGCGGGGGGTTCTACGAGCAGTACTTC.